The 21 T cell receptor beta chains presented below share a single source sample, sequenced in a study of shared clonotypes between healthy human individuals. Naive CD8 cells were CD45RO-negative, positively selected for CCR7, excluding terminally differentiated effector memory CD45RA+ cells. Repertoires were generated with immunoSEQ multiplex PCR, while TCRdb's copy carries only in-frame clones and drops some. This repertoire shows 800,000 or so clones, 90% to 97% found once; its top ten account for approximately 0.2%. Sequencing input: naive CD8+ T cells sorted from blood. The receptors were gathered from a man aged 25-40 years in good health.

V is TRBV29-1 and J is TRBJ2-1; 9 nucleotides line up with TRBD1. Losses at the gene ends were 6 bases for V and 9 bases for J; bases not matched to a gene: 3. Per germline, CDR1 SQVTM and CDR2 ANQGSEA. CDR3 size: 11 residues. The CDR3 loop reads CSVQGAGEQFF. The CDR3 coding sequence is TGCAGCGTACAGGGGGCCGGTGAGCAGTTCTTC.

V usage is TRBV4-3 and J usage is TRBJ2-7, with TRBD2 identical over 8 bases. The germline CDR1 and CDR2 sequences are LGHNA and YSLEER. CDR3 length equals 15 residues. The junction had 1 base not matched to a gene; V was cut back by 0 bases and J by 0 bases. The CDR3 region is CASSQEAGASYEQYF. DNA for the CDR3: TGCGCCAGCAGCCAAGAAGCGGGAGCCTCCTACGAGCAGTACTTC.

This rearrangement joins TRBV14 to TRBJ2-5; 8 bases agree with TRBD1. Trimming at V came to 1 base and at J to 5 bases, leaving 3 bases not matched to a gene. The germline V gene encodes CDR1 SGHDN and CDR2 FVKESK. CDR3 size: 14 residues. CDR3 residues: CASSQGQGWETQYF. Written as DNA, the CDR3 is TGTGCCAGCAGCCAAGGACAGGGGTGGGAGACCCAGTACTTC. The complete variable domain, with remaining parts taken from reference TRBV14 and TRBJ2-5, reads EAGVTQFPSHSVIEKGQTVTLRCDPISGHDNLYWYRRVMGKEIKFLLHFVKESKQDESGMPNNRFLAERTGGTYSTLKVQPAELEDSGVYFCASSQGQGWETQYFGPGTRLLVL.

The genes are TRBV10-3 and TRBJ1-1; 7 bases agree with TRBD1. The CDR3 loop spans 15 amino acids. Germline CDR1 is ENHRY and CDR2 is SYGVKD. Trimming removed 5 bases from V and 0 bases from J; junction bases left unmatched: 6. The DNA of the CDR3 is TGTGCCATCAGTTACAGGGGTGGCATGAACACTGAAGCTTTCTTT. The encoded protein is CAISYRGGMNTEAFF.

V is TRBV7-9 and J is TRBJ2-1, with TRBD2 as a possible D gene (6 bases). V lost 7 bases and J lost 1, with 14 bases in between. Per the germline V gene, CDR1 is SEHNR and CDR2 is FQNEAQ (reference sequence). The CDR3 has 15 amino acids. CDR3: CASTPPRDSYNEQFF. CDR3 bases: TGTGCCAGCACCCCCCCGCGGGATTCCTACAATGAGCAGTTCTTC.

The gene calls are TRBV7-8 and TRBJ2-1, with TRBD1 matching 11 bases. J was trimmed by 5 bases and V by 2 bases; bases with no gene match: 5. Germline V gene sequence: CDR1 SGHVS, CDR2 FQNEAQ. This CDR3 has 16 residues. Written as DNA, the CDR3 is TGTGCCAGCAGCTTATGGGACAGGGGGGCGAACAATGAGCAGTTCTTC. This translates into CASSLWDRGANNEQFF.

This clone was seen a single time. The genes are TRBV27 and TRBJ2-7; D not resolved. In germline, CDR1 is MNHEY, CDR2 SMNVEV (reference sequence). V gave up 0 bases and J gave up 4 bases, with 7 bases separating them. This CDR3 has 13 amino acids. The chain's CDR3 is CASSLSIHYEQYF. The CDR3 region has the DNA TGTGCCAGCAGTTTATCGATACATTACGAGCAGTACTTC.

The V and J genes are TRBV5-6 and TRBJ2-5, with 11 bases lining up with TRBD2. CDR1 is SGHDT and CDR2 is YYEEEE in the germline V gene. Losses at the gene ends were 4 bases for V and 0 bases for J; bases not matched to a gene: 11. The CDR3 sequence is 18 residues long. The CDR3 loop reads CASSHLVVLAGDQETQYF. The CDR3 region has the DNA TGTGCCAGCAGCCATTTAGTAGTACTAGCGGGGGACCAAGAGACCCAGTACTTC. Full variable domain (outside the CDR3, taken from reference TRBV5-6 and TRBJ2-5): DAGVTQSPTHLIKTRGQQVTLRCSPKSGHDTVSWYQQALGQGPQFIFQYYEEEERQRGNFPDRFSGHQFPNYSSELNVNALLLGDSALYLCASSHLVVLAGDQETQYFGPGTRLLVL.

V gene TRBV7-8 combines with J gene TRBJ2-3, with 7 bases aligning to TRBD2. This CDR3 contains 14 residues. V was pared by 5 bases and J by 6 bases, with 8 bases of the junction left unmatched. From germline, CDR1 is SGHVS and CDR2 FQNEAQ. The CDR3 protein is CASSLRREQDTQYF. The CDR3 DNA sequence: TGTGCCAGCAGCCTCCGGCGGGAGCAGGATACGCAGTATTTT.

The V call is TRBV28, the J call TRBJ2-7; 9 bases map to TRBD1. Germline V lookup: CDR1 MDHEN, CDR2 SYDVKM. The CDR3 is 16 amino acids. After removal of 4 bases from V and 2 bases from J, the junction contained 9 bases not matched to a gene. CDR3 nucleotides: TGTGCCAGCAGTTCCAGCCGGGACAGGGTTCCCTACGAGCAGTACTTC. Translating gives CASSSSRDRVPYEQYF.

This chain uses TRBV10-3 with TRBJ1-2; tentatively, D is TRBD1 (5 bases). The CDR3 sequence is 16 residues long. The germline gives CDR1 ENHRY, CDR2 SYGVKD. Trimming shortened V by 0 bases and J by 0 bases, and 11 bases separated the two germline ends. Here the CDR3 DNA reads TGTGCCATCAGTGAGTCTACGACAGAAGCTAACTATGGCTACACCTTC. As protein: CAISESTTEANYGYTF.

V gene TRBV7-9 combines with J gene TRBJ1-4, with D unclear. The V end was cut by 5 bases, the J end by 0 bases, with 7 bases between. CDR3 size: 14 residues. CDR1 is SEHNR, CDR2 FQNEAQ, per germline (reference sequence). CDR3 in amino acids: CASSLLSTNEKLFF. CDR3 coding DNA: TGTGCCAGCAGCCTTCTATCAACTAATGAAAAACTGTTTTTT. The full variable domain, with the rest looked up from reference TRBV7-9 and TRBJ1-4, is DTGVSQNPRHKITKRGQNVTFRCDPISEHNRLYWYRQTLGQGPEFLTYFQNEAQLEKSRLLSDRFSAERPKGSFSTLEIQRTEQGDSAMYLCASSLLSTNEKLFFGSGTQLSVL.

This clone was observed a single time. This rearrangement joins TRBV5-4 to TRBJ2-4; D is undetermined. Germline CDR1 is SGHNT and CDR2 is YYREEE (reference sequence). Trimming stripped 0 bases from V and 1 base from J, with 5 bases between. The CDR3 length is 14 residues. The CDR3 nucleotides read TGTGCCAGCAGCTTGGGAGAGGCCAAAAACATTCAGTACTTC. Its translation is CASSLGEAKNIQYF.

The chain carries TRBV7-8 and TRBJ2-6; no reliable D call. Germline CDR1 and CDR2: SGHVS and FQNEAQ. CDR3 size: 15 residues. V was trimmed by 5 bases and J by 0 bases, leaving 8 bases between them. The DNA for the CDR3 is TGTGCCAGCAGCATACACCTCTCTGGGGCCAACGTCCTGACTTTC. Translated, it gives CASSIHLSGANVLTF.

The chain combines TRBV13 with TRBJ2-1; 10 bases align to TRBD2. Germline V CDR1 and CDR2: PRHDT, FYEKMQ (reference sequence). This CDR3 spans 15 amino acids. The J segment lost 7 bases and the V segment lost 2 bases, leaving 5 bases of the junction unmatched. The CDR3, as DNA: TGTGCCAGCAGCTTATGGCTAGCGGGAGTTAATGAGCAGTTCTTC. Encoded protein: CASSLWLAGVNEQFF.

This chain uses TRBV27 with TRBJ2-3; D unclear. The V gene's germline CDR1 is MNHEY and CDR2 SMNVEV (reference sequence). The CDR3 is made up of 14 amino acids. Deletions cut 3 bases from V and 2 bases from J, with 9 bases between. CDR3 bases: TGTGCCAGCAGTTTTCGACTCACCACAGATACGCAGTATTTT. This gives the protein CASSFRLTTDTQYF.

The chain employs TRBV5-1 and TRBJ1-1; 7 bases line up with TRBD1. The CDR3 is 15 amino acids. In germline, CDR1 is SGHRS, CDR2 YFSETQ. V was pared by 0 bases and J by 4 bases, with 6 bases of the junction left unmatched. The CDR3 DNA reads as TGCGCCAGCAGCTTGGCTCGACAGGGCACCACTGAAGCTTTCTTT. Amino acid sequence: CASSLARQGTTEAFF.

V usage is TRBV10-3 and J usage is TRBJ2-1, with D perhaps assigned TRBD1 or TRBD2 (5 bases each). Germline V gene data show CDR1 as ENHRY and CDR2 as SYGVKD. This CDR3 is 12 amino acids long. Between the trimmed V and J ends, which lost 9 bases and 7 bases, there was a span of 13 bases. The CDR3 region has the DNA TGTGCCATTTTAGCAGAGGGGAATGAGCAGTTCTTC. Residues: CAILAEGNEQFF.

The chain recombines TRBV9 with TRBJ2-1; possibly TRBD2 for D (6 bases). Germline CDR1 is SGDLS and CDR2 is YYNGEE. Trimming left V 0 bases short and J 5 bases short, with 27 bases between. The CDR3 runs to 20 residues. CDR3 DNA: TGTGCCAGCAGCGTAGCTTCCGGGGAGGATCTAGAATACCGCGACAATGAGCAGTTCTTC. Residues: CASSVASGEDLEYRDNEQFF.

The chain is built from TRBV27 and TRBJ2-7, with 7 bases fitting TRBD1. The CDR3 extends over 15 amino acids. With 5 bases clipped from V and 7 bases from J, the junction kept 14 bases outside the gene matches. From germline, CDR1 is MNHEY and CDR2 SMNVEV (reference sequence). CDR3 sequence (DNA): TGTGCCAGCAGTCAGGGACAGATTTCGAAGCGTGAGCAGTACTTC. This gives the protein CASSQGQISKREQYF.

V usage is TRBV7-9 and J usage is TRBJ2-5; maybe TRBD2 (6 bases). Trimming took off 3 bases at V and 2 bases at J, with 13 bases between the two ends. CDR3 length: 15 residues. Germline V gene sequence: CDR1 SEHNR, CDR2 FQNEAQ (reference sequence). In nucleotides, the CDR3 is TGTGCCAGCAGCTTTCCCCGGGGGACGCAAGAGACCCAGTACTTC. Amino acid sequence: CASSFPRGTQETQYF. Using reference TRBV7-9 and TRBJ2-5 for the parts outside the CDR3, the full variable domain is DTGVSQNPRHKITKRGQNVTFRCDPISEHNRLYWYRQTLGQGPEFLTYFQNEAQLEKSRLLSDRFSAERPKGSFSTLEIQRTEQGDSAMYLCASSFPRGTQETQYFGPGTRLLVL.